Following are 8 T cell receptor beta chains from one sample sequenced in a study of T cells after yellow fever vaccination. MiXCR, run by TCRdb on the 5' RACE reads, gives a single entry per CDR3 protein. The sample yields 300,000 to 400,000 distinct CDR3 sequences, 6.2% seen once. The sample here was PBMCs, taken 5 days after the yellow fever booster vaccination. The receptors come from a man aged 25 to 45 who received the YFV17D yellow fever vaccine.

In this sample, this clonotype turned up many times. The chain links TRBV20-1 to TRBJ2-3; 7 positions agree with TRBD2. Germline loops: CDR1 DFQATT, CDR2 SNEGSKA (reference sequence). CDR3 size: 14 residues. Germline trimming cut 3 bases from V and 1 base from J; bases unmatched to any gene: 4. DNA for the CDR3: TGCAGTGCTAGTAAGCTAGCGGGCACAGATACGCAGTATTTT. Translated, it gives CSASKLAGTDTQYF.

In this sample, this clonotype turned up many times. V gene TRBV10-3 combines with J gene TRBJ2-4, with 11 bases fitting TRBD2. V gave up 4 bases and J gave up 8 bases; unmatched junction bases: 19. CDR1 is ENHRY and CDR2 is SYGVKD in the germline V gene. This CDR3 is built from 19 residues. CDR3 in DNA: TGTGCCATCAGTGTAAGGCCAGGGGAGGCTAGCGGGAGGATGGACATTCAGTACTTC. Translation: CAISVRPGEASGRMDIQYF.

The V gene is TRBV20-1, the J gene TRBJ2-7; TRBD1 matches 8 bases. The CDR3 covers 11 residues. Per germline, CDR1 DFQATT and CDR2 SNEGSKA (reference sequence). CDR3 coding DNA: TGCAGGGCCTCACAGGGGGACGAGCAGTACTTC. Residues: CRASQGDEQYF.

This clonotype was seen repeatedly, ten times or more. CDR3 in amino acids: CASSLGLGTSGRDPPDTQYF. The CDR3 region has the DNA TGTGCCAGCAGTTTAGGCCTTGGGACTAGCGGGAGGGATCCCCCAGATACGCAGTATTTT. V usage is TRBV12-3 or TRBV12-4 and J usage is TRBJ2-3, with 16 bases fitting TRBD2. There are 20 residues in the CDR3. V lost 1 base and J lost 4; bases outside the gene matches: 11.

This clonotype was seen ten or more times. This chain links TRBV6-2 or TRBV6-3 with TRBJ2-7; possible D gene TRBD1, 6 bases. There are 14 residues in the CDR3. Deletions cut 7 bases from V and 3 bases from J, with 16 bases between. The germline gives CDR1 MNHEY, CDR2 SVGEGT. The chain's CDR3 is CASITHTGRYEQYF. CDR3 nucleotides: TGTGCCAGCATTACCCACACAGGGCGCTACGAGCAGTACTTC.

This clonotype was detected only a few times. This rearrangement joins TRBV7-8 to TRBJ2-7; D may be TRBD1 or TRBD2 (5 bases each). This CDR3 contains 15 residues. V shed 5 bases and J shed 6 bases, with 20 bases lying between them. Germline-derived CDR1 and CDR2 are SGHVS and FQNEAQ. The CDR3: CASSTPRAGTGEQYF. CDR3 DNA sequence: TGTGCCAGCAGCACACCTAGGGCCGGGACCGGCGAGCAGTACTTC. Full variable domain (rest looked up from reference TRBV7-8 and TRBJ2-7): GAGVSQSPRYKVAKRGQDVALRCDPISGHVSLFWYQQALGQGPEFLTYFQNEAQLDKSGLPSDRFFAERPEGSVSTLKIQRTQQEDSAVYLCASSTPRAGTGEQYFGPGTRLTVT.

To note about this clonotype: This sequence may be a read error, since a much larger clone differs from it by one base. The chain is built from TRBV23-1 and TRBJ2-7; D unclear. TRBV23-1 is treated as an ORF (open reading frame) with a function not yet certain. V lost 0 bases and J lost 0, with 9 bases in between. This CDR3 is built from 15 residues. CDR3 in amino acids: CASSQSGLSSYEQYF. The CDR3 DNA reads TGCGCCAGCAGTCAATCCGGGCTGAGCTCCTACGAGCAGTACTTC.

V gene TRBV5-1 combines with J gene TRBJ2-7; D not resolved. From germline, CDR1 is SGHRS and CDR2 YFSETQ. With 0 bases removed from V and 0 bases from J, the gap between germline ends came to 10 bases. This CDR3 has 15 amino acids. CDR3 sequence: CASSLGSTSSYEQYF. CDR3 coding DNA: TGCGCCAGCAGCTTGGGATCAACGAGCTCCTACGAGCAGTACTTC.